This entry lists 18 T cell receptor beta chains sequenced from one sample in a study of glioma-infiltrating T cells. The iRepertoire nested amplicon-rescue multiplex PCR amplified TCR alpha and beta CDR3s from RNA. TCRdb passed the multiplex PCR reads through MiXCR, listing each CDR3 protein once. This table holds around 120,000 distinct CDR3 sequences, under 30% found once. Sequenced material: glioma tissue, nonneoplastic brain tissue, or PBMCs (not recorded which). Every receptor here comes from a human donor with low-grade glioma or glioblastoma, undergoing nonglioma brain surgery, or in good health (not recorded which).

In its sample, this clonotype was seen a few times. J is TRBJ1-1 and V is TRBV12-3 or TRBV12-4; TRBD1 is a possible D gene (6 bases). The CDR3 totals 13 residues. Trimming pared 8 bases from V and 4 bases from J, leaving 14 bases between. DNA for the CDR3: TGTGCCAGCCGGGTGGGGGCGGCCACTGAAGCTTTCTTT. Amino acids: CASRVGAATEAFF.

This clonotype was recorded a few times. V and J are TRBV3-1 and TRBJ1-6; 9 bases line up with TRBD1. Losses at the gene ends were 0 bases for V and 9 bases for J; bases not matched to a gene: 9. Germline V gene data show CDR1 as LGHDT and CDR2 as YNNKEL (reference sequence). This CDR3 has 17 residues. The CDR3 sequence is CASSQDRGQGNVSPLHF. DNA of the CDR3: TGTGCCAGCAGCCAAGATCGGGGACAGGGTAACGTTTCACCCCTCCACTTT.

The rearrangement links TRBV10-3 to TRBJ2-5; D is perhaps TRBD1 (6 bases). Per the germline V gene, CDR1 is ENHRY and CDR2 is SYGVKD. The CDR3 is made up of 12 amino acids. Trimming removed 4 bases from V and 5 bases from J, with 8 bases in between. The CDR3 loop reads CAISGQGETQYF. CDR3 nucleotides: TGTGCCATCAGTGGGCAGGGGGAGACCCAGTACTTC.

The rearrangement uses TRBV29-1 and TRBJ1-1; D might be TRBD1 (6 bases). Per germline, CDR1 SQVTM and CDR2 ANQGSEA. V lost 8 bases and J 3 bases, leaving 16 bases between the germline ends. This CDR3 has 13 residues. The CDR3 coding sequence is TGCAGCTTTCGACAGGAGGGGGACACTGAAGCTTTCTTT. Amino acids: CSFRQEGDTEAFF.

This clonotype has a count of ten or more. CDR3 nucleotide sequence: TGCGCCAGCAGCTTGGGGAAACCTGGAAACACCATATATTTT. This codes for CASSLGKPGNTIYF. This chain joins TRBV5-1 and TRBJ1-3; D remains unclear. This CDR3 is 14 amino acids long. V was trimmed by 0 bases and J by 2 bases, leaving 6 bases between them. Germline V gene sequence: CDR1 SGHRS, CDR2 YFSETQ.

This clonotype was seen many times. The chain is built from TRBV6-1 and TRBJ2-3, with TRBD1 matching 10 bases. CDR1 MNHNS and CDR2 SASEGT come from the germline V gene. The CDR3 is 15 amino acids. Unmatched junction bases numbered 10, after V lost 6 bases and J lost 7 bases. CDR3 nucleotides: TGTGCCAGCAGACCCGGGACAGGGGTGGGGAATACGCAGTATTTT. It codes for CASRPGTGVGNTQYF.

CDR3 DNA: TGTGCCAGCAGGGGGGACACACACCGGACTGAAGCTTTCTTT. It is translated as CASRGDTHRTEAFF. The rearrangement joins TRBV12-3 or TRBV12-4 to TRBJ1-1, with D maybe TRBD1 (6 bases). The CDR3 covers 14 residues. Trimming took 6 bases from V and 5 from J, leaving 16 bases between them.

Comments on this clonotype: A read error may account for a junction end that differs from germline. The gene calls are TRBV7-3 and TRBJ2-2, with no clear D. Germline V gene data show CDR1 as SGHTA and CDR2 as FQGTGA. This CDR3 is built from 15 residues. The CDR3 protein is CASSQQHPKTGELFF. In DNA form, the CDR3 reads TGCGCCAGCAGCCAACAACACCCGAAGACCGGGGAGCTGTTTTTT.

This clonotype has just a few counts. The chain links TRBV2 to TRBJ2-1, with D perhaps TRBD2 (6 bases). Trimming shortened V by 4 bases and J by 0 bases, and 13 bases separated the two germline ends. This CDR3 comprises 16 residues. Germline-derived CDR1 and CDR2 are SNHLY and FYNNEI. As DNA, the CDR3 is TGTGCCAGCAGTGTCGAGGGACTTAGCTCCTACAATGAGCAGTTCTTC. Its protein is CASSVEGLSSYNEQFF.

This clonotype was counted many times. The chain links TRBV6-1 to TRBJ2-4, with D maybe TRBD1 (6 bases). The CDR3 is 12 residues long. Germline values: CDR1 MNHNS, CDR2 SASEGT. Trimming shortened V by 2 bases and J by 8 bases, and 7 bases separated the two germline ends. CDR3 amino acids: CASSENRDIQYF. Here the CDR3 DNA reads TGTGCCAGCAGTGAAAACAGGGACATTCAGTACTTC.

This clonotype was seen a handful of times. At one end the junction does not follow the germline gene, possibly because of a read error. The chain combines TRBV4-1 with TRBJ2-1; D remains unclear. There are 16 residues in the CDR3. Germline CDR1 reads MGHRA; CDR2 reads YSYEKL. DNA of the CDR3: TGTGCCAGCAGCCAAACAGCGAGGACCCGAGACAATGAGCAGTTCTTC. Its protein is CASSQTARTRDNEQFF.

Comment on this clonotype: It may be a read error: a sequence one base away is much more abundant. CDR3 region: CASSQDTWQAPYNEQFF. CDR3 in DNA: TGCGCCAGCAGCCAAGATACGTGGCAGGCCCCCTACAATGAGCAGTTCTTC. This chain links TRBV4-1 with TRBJ2-1; no firm D call. Germline CDR1 MGHRA, CDR2 YSYEKL. CDR3 size: 17 residues. V shed 0 bases and J shed 2 bases, with 14 bases lying between them.

CDR3 protein: CASSLEGVSNTEAFF. The CDR3 DNA sequence: TGTGCCAGCAGCTTAGAGGGGGTCTCGAACACTGAAGCTTTCTTT. The rearrangement joins TRBV7-9 to TRBJ1-1, with D possibly matching TRBD1 (6 bases). Germline V gene sequence: CDR1 SEHNR, CDR2 FQNEAQ (reference sequence). The CDR3 length is 15 residues. V was pared by 1 base and J by 1 base, with 10 bases between. Drawing the rest from reference TRBV7-9 and TRBJ1-1, the complete variable domain is DTGVSQNPRHKITKRGQNVTFRCDPISEHNRLYWYRQTLGQGPEFLTYFQNEAQLEKSRLLSDRFSAERPKGSFSTLEIQRTEQGDSAMYLCASSLEGVSNTEAFFGQGTRLTVV.

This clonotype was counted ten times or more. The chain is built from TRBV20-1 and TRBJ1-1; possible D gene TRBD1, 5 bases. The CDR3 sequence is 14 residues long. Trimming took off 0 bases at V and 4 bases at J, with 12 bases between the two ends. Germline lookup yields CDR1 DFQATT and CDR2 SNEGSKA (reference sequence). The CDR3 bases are TGCAGTGCTAGAGATAGCAGGGAGGGCACTGAAGCTTTCTTT. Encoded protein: CSARDSREGTEAFF.

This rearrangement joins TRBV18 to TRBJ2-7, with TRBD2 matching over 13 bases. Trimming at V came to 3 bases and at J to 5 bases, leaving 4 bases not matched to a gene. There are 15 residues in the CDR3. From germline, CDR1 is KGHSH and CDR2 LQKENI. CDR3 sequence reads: CASSPGLAGRNEQYV. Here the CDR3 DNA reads TGTGCCAGCTCACCGGGACTAGCGGGGAGGAACGAGCAGTACGTC.

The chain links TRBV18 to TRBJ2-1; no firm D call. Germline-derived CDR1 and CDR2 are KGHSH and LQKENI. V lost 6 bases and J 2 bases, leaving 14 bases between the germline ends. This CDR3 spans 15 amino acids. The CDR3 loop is CASSLGSRAYNEQFF. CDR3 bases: TGTGCCAGCTCCCTCGGGTCAAGGGCCTACAATGAGCAGTTCTTC.

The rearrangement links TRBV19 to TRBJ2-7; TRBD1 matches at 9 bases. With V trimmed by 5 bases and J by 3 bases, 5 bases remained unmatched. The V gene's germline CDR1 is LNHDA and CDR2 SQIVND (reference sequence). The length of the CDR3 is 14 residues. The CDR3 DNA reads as TGTGCCAGTAGTTTGTGGGACAGGGACTACGAGCAGTACGTC. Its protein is CASSLWDRDYEQYV.

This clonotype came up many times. In DNA form, the CDR3 reads TGTGCCAGTAGTATACCCCCGAACGCAGATACGCAGTATTTT. It encodes CASSIPPNADTQYF. The rearrangement joins TRBV19 to TRBJ2-3, with D uncertain. CDR3 length: 14 amino acids. Germline CDR1 LNHDA, CDR2 SQIVND (reference sequence). Trimming removed 2 bases from V and 4 bases from J, with 10 bases in between.